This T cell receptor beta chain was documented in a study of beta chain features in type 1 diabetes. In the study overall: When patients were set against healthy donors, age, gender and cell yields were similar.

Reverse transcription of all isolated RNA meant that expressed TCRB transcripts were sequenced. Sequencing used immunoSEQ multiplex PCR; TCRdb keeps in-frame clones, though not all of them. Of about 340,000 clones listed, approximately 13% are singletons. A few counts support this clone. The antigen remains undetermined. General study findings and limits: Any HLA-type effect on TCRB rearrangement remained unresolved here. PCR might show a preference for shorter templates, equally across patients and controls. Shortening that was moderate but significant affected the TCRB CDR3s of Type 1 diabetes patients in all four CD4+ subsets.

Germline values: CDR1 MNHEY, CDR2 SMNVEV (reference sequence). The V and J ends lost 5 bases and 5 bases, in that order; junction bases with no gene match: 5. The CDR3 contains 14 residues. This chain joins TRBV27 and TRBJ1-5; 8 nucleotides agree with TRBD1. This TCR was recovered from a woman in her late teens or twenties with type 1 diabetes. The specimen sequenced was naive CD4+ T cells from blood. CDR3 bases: TGTGCCAGCAGTCGGGACAGGATGGATCAGCCCCAGCATTTT. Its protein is CASSRDRMDQPQHF.